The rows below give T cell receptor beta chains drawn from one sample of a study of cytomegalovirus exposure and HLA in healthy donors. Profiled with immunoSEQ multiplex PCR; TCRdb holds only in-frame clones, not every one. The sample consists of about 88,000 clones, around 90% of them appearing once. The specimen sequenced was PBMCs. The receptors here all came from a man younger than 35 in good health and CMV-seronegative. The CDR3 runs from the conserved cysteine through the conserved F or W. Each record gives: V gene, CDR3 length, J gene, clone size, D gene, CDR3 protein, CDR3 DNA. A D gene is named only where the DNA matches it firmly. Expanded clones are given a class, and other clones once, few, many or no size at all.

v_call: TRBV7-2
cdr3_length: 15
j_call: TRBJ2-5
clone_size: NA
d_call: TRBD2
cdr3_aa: CASSFVGLAGETQYF
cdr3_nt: TGTGCCAGCAGCTTTGTGGGACTAGCGGGAGAGACCCAGTACTTC

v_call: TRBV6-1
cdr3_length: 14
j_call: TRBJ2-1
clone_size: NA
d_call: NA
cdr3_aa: CASGDGGSYNEQFF
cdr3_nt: TGTGCCAGCGGAGACGGGGGTTCCTACAATGAGCAGTTCTTC

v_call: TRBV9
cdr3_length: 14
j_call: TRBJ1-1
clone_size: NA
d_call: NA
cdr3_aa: CASSVVPLYTEAFF
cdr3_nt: TGTGCCAGCAGCGTAGTTCCGTTGTACACTGAAGCTTTCTTT

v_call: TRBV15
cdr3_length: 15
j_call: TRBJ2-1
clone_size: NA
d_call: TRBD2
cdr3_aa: CATSRDLAGANEQFF
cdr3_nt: TGTGCCACCAGCAGAGACCTAGCGGGAGCCAATGAGCAGTTCTTC

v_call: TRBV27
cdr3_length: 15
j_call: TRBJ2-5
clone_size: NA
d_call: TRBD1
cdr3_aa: CASRPIQGYQETQYF
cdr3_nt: TGTGCCAGCAGGCCTATACAGGGGTACCAAGAGACCCAGTACTTC

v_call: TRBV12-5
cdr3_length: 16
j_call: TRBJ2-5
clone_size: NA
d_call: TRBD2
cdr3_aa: CASGFMGLPLIETQYF
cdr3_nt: TGTGCTAGTGGTTTTATGGGACTACCTTTGATAGAGACCCAGTACTTC

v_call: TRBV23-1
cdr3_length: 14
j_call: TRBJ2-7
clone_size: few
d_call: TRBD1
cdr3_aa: CASTCSDRTYEQYF
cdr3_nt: TGCGCCAGCACTTGCTCGGACAGGACCTACGAGCAGTACTTC

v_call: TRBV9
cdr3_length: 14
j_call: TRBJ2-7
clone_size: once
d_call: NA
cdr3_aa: CASSVGSVSYEQYF
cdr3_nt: TGTGCCAGCAGCGTAGGGAGCGTGTCCTACGAGCAGTACTTC

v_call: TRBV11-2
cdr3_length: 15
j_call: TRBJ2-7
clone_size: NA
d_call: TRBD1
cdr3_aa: CASSDRDSLSYEQYF
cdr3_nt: TGTGCCAGCAGCGACCGGGACAGCCTCTCCTACGAGCAGTACTTC

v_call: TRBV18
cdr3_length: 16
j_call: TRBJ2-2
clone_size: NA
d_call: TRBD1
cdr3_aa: CASSQGTGVNTGELFF
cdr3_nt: TGTGCCAGCTCACAAGGGACAGGGGTGAACACCGGGGAGCTGTTTTTT

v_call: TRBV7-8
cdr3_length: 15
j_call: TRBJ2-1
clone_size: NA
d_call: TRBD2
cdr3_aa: CASSLVAGGRGEQFF
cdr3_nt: TGTGCCAGCAGCTTAGTAGCGGGAGGGCGTGGTGAGCAGTTCTTC

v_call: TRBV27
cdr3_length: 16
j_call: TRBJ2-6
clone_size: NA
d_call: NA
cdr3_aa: CATRNGQSSGANVLTF
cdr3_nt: TGTGCTACACGGAATGGACAGTCCTCTGGGGCCAACGTCCTGACTTTC

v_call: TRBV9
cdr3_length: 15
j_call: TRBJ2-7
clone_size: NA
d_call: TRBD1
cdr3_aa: CASSLLGDSSYEQYF
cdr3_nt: TGTGCCAGCAGCCTCTTGGGGGACAGTTCCTACGAGCAGTACTTC

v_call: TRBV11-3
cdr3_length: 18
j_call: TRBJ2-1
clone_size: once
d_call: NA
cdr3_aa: CASSASGKRGVSYNEQFF
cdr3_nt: TGTGCCAGCTCTGCGAGTGGAAAGCGTGGTGTTTCCTACAATGAGCAGTTCTTC

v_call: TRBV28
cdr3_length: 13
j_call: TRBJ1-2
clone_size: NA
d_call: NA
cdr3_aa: CASSPGRSYGYTF
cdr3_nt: TGTGCCAGCAGTCCTGGAAGGAGCTATGGCTACACCTTC

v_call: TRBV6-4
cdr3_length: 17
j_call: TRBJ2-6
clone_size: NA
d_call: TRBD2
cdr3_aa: CASSDGTSGSGANVLTF
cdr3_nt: TGTGCCAGCAGTGACGGGACTAGCGGCTCTGGGGCCAACGTCCTGACTTTC

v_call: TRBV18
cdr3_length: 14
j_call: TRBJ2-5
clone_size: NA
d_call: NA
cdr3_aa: CASSPPSSRETQYF
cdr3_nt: TGTGCCAGCTCACCACCTTCAAGTAGAGAGACCCAGTACTTC

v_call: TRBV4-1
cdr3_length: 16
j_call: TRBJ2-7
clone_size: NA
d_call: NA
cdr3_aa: CASSQENSVGAYEQYF
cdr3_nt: TGCGCCAGCAGCCAAGAAAATTCAGTTGGAGCCTACGAGCAGTACTTC

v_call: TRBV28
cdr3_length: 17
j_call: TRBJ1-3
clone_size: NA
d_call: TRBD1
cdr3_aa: CASSPTGFRLSGNTIYF
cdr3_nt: TGTGCCAGCAGTCCGACAGGGTTCCGACTCTCTGGAAACACCATATATTTT

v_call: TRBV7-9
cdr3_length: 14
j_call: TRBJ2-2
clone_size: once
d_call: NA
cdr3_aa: CASSFSSNTGELFF
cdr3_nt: TGTGCCAGCAGCTTTAGTTCGAACACCGGGGAGCTGTTTTTT

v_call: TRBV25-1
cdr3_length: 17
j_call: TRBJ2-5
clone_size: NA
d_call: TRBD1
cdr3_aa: CASSEVGRGQGDETQYF
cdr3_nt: TGTGCCAGCAGTGAAGTGGGCAGAGGACAGGGTGATGAGACCCAGTACTTC

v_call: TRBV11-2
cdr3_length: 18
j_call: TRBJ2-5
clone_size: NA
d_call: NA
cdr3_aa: CASSLLSPRGVGQETQYF
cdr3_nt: TGTGCCAGCAGCTTATTAAGTCCCAGGGGAGTGGGGCAAGAGACCCAGTACTTC

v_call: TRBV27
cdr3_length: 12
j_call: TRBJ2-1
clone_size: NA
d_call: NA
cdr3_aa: CASSLGRGEQFF
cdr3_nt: TGTGCCAGCAGTTTAGGTCGGGGAGAGCAGTTCTTC

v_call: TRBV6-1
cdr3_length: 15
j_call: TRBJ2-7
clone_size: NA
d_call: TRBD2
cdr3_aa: CASSEWGGSYYEQYF
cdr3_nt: TGTGCCAGCAGTGAATGGGGGGGGTCCTACTACGAGCAGTACTTC

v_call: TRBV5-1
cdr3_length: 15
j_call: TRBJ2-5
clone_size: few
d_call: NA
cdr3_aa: CASSLFSSDKGEQYF
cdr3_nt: TGCGCCAGCAGCTTGTTCTCTAGCGATAAGGGAGAGCAGTACTTC

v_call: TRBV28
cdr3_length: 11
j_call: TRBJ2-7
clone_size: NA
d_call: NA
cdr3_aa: CASRVGLEQYF
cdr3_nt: TGTGCCAGCAGGGTCGGGTTGGAGCAGTACTTC

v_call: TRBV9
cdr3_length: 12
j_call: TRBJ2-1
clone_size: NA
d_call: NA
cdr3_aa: CASSVTDNEQFF
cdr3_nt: TGTGCCAGCAGCGTGACAGACAATGAGCAGTTCTTC

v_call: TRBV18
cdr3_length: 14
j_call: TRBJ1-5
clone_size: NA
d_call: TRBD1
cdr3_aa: CASSRDRVFQPQHF
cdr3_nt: TGTGCCAGCTCCCGGGACAGGGTCTTTCAGCCCCAGCATTTT

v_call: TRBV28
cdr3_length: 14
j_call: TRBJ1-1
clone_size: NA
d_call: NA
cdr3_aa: CASSPQVNNTEAFF
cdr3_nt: TGTGCCAGCAGTCCCCAGGTAAATAACACTGAAGCTTTCTTT

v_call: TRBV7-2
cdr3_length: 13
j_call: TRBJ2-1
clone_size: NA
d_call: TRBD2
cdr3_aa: CASSLGLAGGLFF
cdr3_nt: TGTGCCAGCAGCTTGGGACTAGCGGGAGGTTTGTTCTTC

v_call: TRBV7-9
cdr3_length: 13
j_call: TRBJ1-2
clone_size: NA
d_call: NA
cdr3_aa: CASSATGTGGYTF
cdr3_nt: TGTGCCAGCAGCGCCACAGGGACCGGCGGCTACACCTTC

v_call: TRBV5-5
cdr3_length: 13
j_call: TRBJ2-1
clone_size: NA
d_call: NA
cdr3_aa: CASSFFPYNEQFF
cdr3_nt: TGTGCCAGCAGCTTTTTTCCGTACAATGAGCAGTTCTTC

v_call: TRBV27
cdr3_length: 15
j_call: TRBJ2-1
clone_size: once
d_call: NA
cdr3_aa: CASSLSQGPYNEQFF
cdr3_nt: TGTGCCAGCAGTTTATCGCAGGGGCCCTACAATGAGCAGTTCTTC

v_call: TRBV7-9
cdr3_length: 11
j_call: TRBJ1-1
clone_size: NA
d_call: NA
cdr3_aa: CASSFQSEAFF
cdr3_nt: TGTGCCAGCAGCTTCCAGTCTGAAGCTTTCTTT

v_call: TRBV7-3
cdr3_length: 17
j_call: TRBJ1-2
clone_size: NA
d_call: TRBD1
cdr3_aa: CASSSGTGIRSMDGYTF
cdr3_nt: TGTGCCAGCAGCTCAGGGACAGGGATTCGGTCCATGGATGGCTACACCTTC

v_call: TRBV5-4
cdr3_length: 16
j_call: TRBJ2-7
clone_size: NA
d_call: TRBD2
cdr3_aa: CASSTGTSGSSYEQYF
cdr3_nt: TGTGCCAGCAGTACGGGGACTAGCGGGAGCTCCTACGAGCAGTACTTC

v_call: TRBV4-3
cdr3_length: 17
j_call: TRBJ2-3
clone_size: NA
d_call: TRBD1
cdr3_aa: CASSQDPGGRGADTQYF
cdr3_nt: TGCGCCAGCAGCCAAGATCCAGGGGGCCGAGGGGCAGATACGCAGTATTTT

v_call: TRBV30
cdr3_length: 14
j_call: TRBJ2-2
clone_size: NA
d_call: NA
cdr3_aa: CAWGITGPTGELFF
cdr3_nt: TGTGCCTGGGGGATTACAGGGCCCACCGGGGAGCTGTTTTTT

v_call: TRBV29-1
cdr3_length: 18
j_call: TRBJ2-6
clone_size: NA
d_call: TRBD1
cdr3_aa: CSVEVGTGGNPGANVLTF
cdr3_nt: TGCAGCGTTGAAGTCGGGACAGGGGGAAATCCTGGGGCCAACGTCCTGACTTTC

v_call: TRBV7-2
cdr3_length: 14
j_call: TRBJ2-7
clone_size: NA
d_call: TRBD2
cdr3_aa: CASSRGGASYEQYF
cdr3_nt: TGTGCCAGCAGCCGGGGGGGGGCCTCCTACGAGCAGTACTTC

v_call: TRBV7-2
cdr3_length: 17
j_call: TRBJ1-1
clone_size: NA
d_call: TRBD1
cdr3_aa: CASSFRQGAVQNTEAFF
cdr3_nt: TGTGCCAGCAGCTTTCGTCAGGGGGCAGTTCAAAACACTGAAGCTTTCTTT

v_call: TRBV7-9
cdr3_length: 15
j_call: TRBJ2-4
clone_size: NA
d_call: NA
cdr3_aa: CASSPTGLDKNIQYF
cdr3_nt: TGTGCCAGCAGCCCGACAGGACTAGACAAAAACATTCAGTACTTC

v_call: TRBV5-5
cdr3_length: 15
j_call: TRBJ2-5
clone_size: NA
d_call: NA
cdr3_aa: CASSPRGGASETQYF
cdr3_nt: TGTGCCAGCAGCCCCAGGGGAGGGGCGTCAGAGACCCAGTACTTC

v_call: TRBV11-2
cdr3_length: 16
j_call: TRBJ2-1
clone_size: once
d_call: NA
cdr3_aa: CASSLEIIRERNEQFF
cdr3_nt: TGTGCCAGCAGCTTAGAGATCATACGGGAGAGAAATGAGCAGTTCTTC

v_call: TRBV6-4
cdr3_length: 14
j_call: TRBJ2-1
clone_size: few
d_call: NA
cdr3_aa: CATASGRDHNEQFF
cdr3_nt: TGTGCCACCGCCTCAGGGCGGGACCACAATGAGCAGTTCTTC

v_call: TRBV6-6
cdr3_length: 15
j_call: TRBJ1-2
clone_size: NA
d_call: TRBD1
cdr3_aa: CASSYRQGPTYGYTF
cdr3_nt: TGTGCCAGCAGTTACCGACAGGGTCCTACTTATGGCTACACCTTC

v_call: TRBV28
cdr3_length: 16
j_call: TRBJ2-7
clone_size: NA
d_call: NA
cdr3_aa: CASIAVGRGWTYEQYF
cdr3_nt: TGTGCCAGCATCGCGGTAGGCAGGGGTTGGACCTACGAGCAGTACTTC

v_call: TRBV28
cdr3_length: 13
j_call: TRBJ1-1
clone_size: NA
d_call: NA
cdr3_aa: CASKIRVNTEAFF
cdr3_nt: TGTGCCAGCAAGATCAGGGTTAACACTGAAGCTTTCTTT

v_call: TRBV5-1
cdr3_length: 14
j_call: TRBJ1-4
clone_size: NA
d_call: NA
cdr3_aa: CASSLKEGSEKLFF
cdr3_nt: TGCGCCAGCAGCTTGAAGGAGGGTAGTGAAAAACTGTTTTTT

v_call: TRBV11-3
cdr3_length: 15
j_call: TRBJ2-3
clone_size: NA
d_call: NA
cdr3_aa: CASSPGGFSTDTQYF
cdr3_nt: TGTGCCAGCAGCCCTGGAGGGTTCTCCACAGATACGCAGTATTTT

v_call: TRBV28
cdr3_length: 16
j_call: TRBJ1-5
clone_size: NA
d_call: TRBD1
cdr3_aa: CASSIPQGASNQPQHF
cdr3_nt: TGTGCCAGCAGTATACCGCAGGGGGCGAGCAATCAGCCCCAGCATTTT

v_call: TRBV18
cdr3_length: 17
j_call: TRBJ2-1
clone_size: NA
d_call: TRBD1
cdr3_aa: CASSPIQGASGNNEQFF
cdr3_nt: TGTGCCAGCTCACCGATACAGGGGGCTAGCGGAAACAATGAGCAGTTCTTC

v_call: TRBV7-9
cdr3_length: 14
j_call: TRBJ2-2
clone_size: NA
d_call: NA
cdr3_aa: CASSPRGAAGELFF
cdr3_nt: TGTGCCAGCAGCCCCCGGGGGGCGGCCGGGGAGCTGTTTTTT